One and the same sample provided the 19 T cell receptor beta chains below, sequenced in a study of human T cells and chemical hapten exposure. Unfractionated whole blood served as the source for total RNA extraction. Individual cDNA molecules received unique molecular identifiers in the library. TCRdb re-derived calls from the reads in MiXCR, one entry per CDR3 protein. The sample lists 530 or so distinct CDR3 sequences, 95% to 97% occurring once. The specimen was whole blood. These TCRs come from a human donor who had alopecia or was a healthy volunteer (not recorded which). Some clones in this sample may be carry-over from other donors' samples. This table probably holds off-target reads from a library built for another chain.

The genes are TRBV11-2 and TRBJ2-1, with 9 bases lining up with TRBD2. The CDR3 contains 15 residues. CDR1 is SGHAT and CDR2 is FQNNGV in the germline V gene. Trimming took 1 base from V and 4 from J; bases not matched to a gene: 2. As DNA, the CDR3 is TGTGCCAGCAGCTTAGGGACTAGCGAATACAATGAGCAGTTCTTC. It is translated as CASSLGTSEYNEQFF.

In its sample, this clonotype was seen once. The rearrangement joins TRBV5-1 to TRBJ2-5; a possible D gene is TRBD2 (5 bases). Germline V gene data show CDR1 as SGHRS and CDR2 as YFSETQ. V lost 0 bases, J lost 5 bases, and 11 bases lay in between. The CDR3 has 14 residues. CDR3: CASSLDRTGETQYF. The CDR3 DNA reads TGCGCCAGCAGCTTGGATCGGACTGGGGAGACCCAGTACTTC.

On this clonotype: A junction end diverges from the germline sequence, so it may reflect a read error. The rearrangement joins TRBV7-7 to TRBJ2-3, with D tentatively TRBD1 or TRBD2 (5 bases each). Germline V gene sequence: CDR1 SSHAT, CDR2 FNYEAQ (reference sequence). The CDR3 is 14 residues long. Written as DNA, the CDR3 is TGTGCTAGCAGCCTGAGGGACCACACAGATACGCAGTATTTT. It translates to CASSLRDHTDTQYF.

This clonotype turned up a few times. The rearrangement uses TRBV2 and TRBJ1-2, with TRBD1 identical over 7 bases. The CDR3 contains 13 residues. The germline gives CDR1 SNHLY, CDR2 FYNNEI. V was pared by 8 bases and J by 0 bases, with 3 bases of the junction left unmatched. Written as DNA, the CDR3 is TGTGCCAGCTTCAGGGGGTCTAACTATGGCTACACCTTC. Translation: CASFRGSNYGYTF.

The CDR3 spells CASSLRAPGNIQYF. CDR3 in DNA: TGTGCCAGCAGCTTGAGGGCTCCCGGAAACATTCAGTACTTC. The chain recombines TRBV11-3 with TRBJ2-4; the D gene is possibly TRBD2 (5 bases). Trimming took off 3 bases at V and 6 bases at J, with 12 bases between the two ends. The length of the CDR3 is 14 residues. Germline-derived CDR1 and CDR2 are SGHNT and YENEEA.

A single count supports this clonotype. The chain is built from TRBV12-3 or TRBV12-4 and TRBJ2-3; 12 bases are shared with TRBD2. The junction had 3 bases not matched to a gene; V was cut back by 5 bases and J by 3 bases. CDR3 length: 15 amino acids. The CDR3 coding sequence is TGTGCCAGCAGTGAAACTAGCGGGAGGACAGATACGCAGTATTTT. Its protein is CASSETSGRTDTQYF.

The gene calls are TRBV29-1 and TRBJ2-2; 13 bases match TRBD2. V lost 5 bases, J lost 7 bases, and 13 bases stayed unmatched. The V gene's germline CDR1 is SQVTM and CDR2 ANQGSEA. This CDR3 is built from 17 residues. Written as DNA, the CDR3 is TGCAGCGTTTTGTCGGAAGGGGGACTAGCGGGGAGCGGGGAGCTGTTTTTT. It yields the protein CSVLSEGGLAGSGELFF.

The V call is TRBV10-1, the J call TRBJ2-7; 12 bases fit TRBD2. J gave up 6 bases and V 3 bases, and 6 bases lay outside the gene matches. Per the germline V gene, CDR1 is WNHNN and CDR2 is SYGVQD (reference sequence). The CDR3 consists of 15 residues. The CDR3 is CASSDLAGGKGEQYF. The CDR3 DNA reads TGCGCCAGCAGTGATCTAGCGGGAGGGAAGGGCGAGCAGTACTTC.

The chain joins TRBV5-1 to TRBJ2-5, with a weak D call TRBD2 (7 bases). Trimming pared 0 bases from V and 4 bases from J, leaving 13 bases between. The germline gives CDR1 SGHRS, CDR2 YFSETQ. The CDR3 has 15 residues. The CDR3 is CASSLAGGWTETQYF. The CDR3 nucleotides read TGCGCCAGCAGCTTGGCGGGGGGCTGGACAGAGACCCAGTACTTC.

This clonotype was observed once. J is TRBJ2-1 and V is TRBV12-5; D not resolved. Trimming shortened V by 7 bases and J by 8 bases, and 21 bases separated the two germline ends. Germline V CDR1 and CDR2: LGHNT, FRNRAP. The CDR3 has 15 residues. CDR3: CASAETIVGSDEQFF. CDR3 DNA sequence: TGTGCTAGTGCCGAAACTATAGTCGGATCGGATGAGCAGTTCTTC.

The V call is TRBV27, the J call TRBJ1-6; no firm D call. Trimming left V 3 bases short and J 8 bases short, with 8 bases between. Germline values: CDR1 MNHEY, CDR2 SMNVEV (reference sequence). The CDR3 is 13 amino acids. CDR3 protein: CASSFSPHSPLHF. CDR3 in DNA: TGTGCCAGCAGTTTTTCGCCTCATTCACCCCTCCACTTT.

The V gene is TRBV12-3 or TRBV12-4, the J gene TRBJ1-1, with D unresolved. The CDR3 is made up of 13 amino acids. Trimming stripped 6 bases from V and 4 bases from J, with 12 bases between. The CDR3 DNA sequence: TGTGCCAGCAGCCTCTGGGGTGGCACTGAAGCTTTCTTT. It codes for CASSLWGGTEAFF.

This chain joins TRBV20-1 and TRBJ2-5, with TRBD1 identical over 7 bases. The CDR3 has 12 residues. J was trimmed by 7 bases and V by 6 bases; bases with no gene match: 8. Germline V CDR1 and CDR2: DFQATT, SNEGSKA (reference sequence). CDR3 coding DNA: TGCAGTGCCTCTACAGGGGAAGGGACCCAGTACTTC. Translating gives CSASTGEGTQYF.

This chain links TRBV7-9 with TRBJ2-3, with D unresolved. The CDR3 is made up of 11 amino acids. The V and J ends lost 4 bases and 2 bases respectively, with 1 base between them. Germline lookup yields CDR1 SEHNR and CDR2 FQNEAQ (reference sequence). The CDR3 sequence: CASSSTDTQYF. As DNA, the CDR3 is TGTGCCAGCAGCTCCACAGATACGCAGTATTTT. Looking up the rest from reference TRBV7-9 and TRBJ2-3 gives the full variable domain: DTGVSQNPRHKITKRGQNVTFRCDPISEHNRLYWYRQTLGQGPEFLTYFQNEAQLEKSRLLSDRFSAERPKGSFSTLEIQRTEQGDSAMYLCASSSTDTQYFGPGTRLTVL.

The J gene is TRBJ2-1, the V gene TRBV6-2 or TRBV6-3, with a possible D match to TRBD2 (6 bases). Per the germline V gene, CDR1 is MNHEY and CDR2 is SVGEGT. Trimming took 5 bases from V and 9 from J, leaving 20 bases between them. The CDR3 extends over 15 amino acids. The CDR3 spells CASSGASESDAEQFF. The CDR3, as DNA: TGTGCCAGCAGTGGGGCTAGCGAATCGGACGCTGAGCAGTTCTTC.

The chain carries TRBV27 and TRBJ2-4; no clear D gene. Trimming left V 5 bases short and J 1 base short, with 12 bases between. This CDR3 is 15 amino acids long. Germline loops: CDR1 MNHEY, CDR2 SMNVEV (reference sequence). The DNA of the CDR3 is TGTGCCAGCAGTACCGTCACCGGGGCCAAAAACATTCAGTACTTC. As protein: CASSTVTGAKNIQYF.

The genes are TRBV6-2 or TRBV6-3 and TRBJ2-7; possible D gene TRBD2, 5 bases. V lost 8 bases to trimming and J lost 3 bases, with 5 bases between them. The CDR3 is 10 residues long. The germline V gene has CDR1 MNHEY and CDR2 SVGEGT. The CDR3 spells CASGSYEQYF. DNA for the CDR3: TGTGCCAGCGGGAGCTACGAGCAGTACTTC.

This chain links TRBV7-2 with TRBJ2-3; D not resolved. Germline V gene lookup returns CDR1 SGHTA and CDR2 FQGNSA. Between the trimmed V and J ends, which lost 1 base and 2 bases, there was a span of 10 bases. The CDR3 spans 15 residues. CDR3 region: CASSLVVPTTDTQYF. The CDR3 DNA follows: TGTGCCAGCAGCTTAGTTGTACCAACCACAGATACGCAGTATTTT.

This CDR3 is CASSLRAGNTGELFF. CDR3 bases: TGTGCCAGCAGTCTCCGGGCCGGAAACACCGGGGAGCTGTTTTTT. The chain employs TRBV28 and TRBJ2-2, with D uncertain. The germline gives CDR1 MDHEN, CDR2 SYDVKM. Trimming shortened V by 5 bases and J by 2 bases, and 12 bases separated the two germline ends. There are 15 residues in the CDR3. Based on the CDR3 plus reference TRBV28 and TRBJ2-2, the full variable domain is DVKVTQSSRYLVKRTGEKVFLECVQDMDHENMFWYRQDPGLGLRLIYFSYDVKMKEKGDIPEGYSVSREKKERFSLILESASTNQTSMYLCASSLRAGNTGELFFGEGSRLTVL.